The rows below give T cell receptor beta chains drawn from one sample of a study of T cells in Graves' hyperthyroidism and ophthalmopathy. TCRdb passed the multiplex PCR reads through MiXCR, listing each CDR3 protein once. The repertoire has hundreds of thousands of distinct CDR3 sequences, approximately 15% of them found once; the top ten carry around 5.4%. Material: blood. Every receptor here comes from a woman under 40 with Graves' hyperthyroidism that later progressed to Graves' ophthalmopathy. Each CDR3 is given with its conserved first and last residue. A D gene is named only where the DNA matches it firmly. Rows give clone size only sometimes, using once, few, many, or a class for an expanded clone.

v_gene: TRBV20-1
j_gene: TRBJ1-1
abundance: .
d_gene: .
CDR3nt: TGCAGTGCTAGCTCGCCGGGTATGGGGAACACTGAAGCTTTCTTT
CDR3aa: CSASSPGMGNTEAFF

v_gene: TRBV4-2
j_gene: TRBJ2-7
abundance: .
d_gene: .
CDR3nt: TGTGCCAGCAGCCCCTTCGGATCTCTAGCGTCTACCTACGAGCAGTACTTC
CDR3aa: CASSPFGSLASTYEQYF

v_gene: TRBV6-5
j_gene: TRBJ2-3
abundance: many
d_gene: TRBD2
CDR3nt: TGTGCCAGCAGTTACTCGAGGGTAGCGGGACATGGCACAGATACGCAGTATTTT
CDR3aa: CASSYSRVAGHGTDTQYF

v_gene: TRBV3-1
j_gene: TRBJ1-2
abundance: many
d_gene: .
CDR3nt: TGTGCCAGCAGCCAAGCCTACCAGGCGAAATATGGCTACACCTTC
CDR3aa: CASSQAYQAKYGYTF

v_gene: TRBV20-1
j_gene: TRBJ1-5
abundance: few
d_gene: TRBD1
CDR3nt: TGCAGTGCTCTGGGACAGGGGCGAGGTCAGCCCCAGCATTTT
CDR3aa: CSALGQGRGQPQHF

v_gene: TRBV7-2
j_gene: TRBJ2-2
abundance: many
d_gene: .
CDR3nt: TGTGCCAGCAGCTTACTAGAATCGACCGGGGAGCTGTTTTTT
CDR3aa: CASSLLESTGELFF

v_gene: TRBV20-1
j_gene: TRBJ2-2
abundance: .
d_gene: .
CDR3nt: TGCAGTGCTAGAGACGGACGGGGAGCGAACACCGGGGAGCTGTTTTTT
CDR3aa: CSARDGRGANTGELFF

v_gene: TRBV11-3
j_gene: TRBJ1-6
abundance: many
d_gene: .
CDR3nt: TGTGCCAGCAGCGGGGCAGCCAGATATAATTCACCCCTCCACTTT
CDR3aa: CASSGAARYNSPLHF

v_gene: TRBV28
j_gene: TRBJ2-7
abundance: many
d_gene: .
CDR3nt: TGTGCCAGCAGTTTTCCGGGGGGCGCGTCCTACGAGCAGTACTTC
CDR3aa: CASSFPGGASYEQYF

v_gene: TRBV6-1
j_gene: TRBJ1-5
abundance: .
d_gene: .
CDR3nt: TGTGCCAGCAGTGAAGGGAACAGGGGCAATCAGCCCCAGCATTTT
CDR3aa: CASSEGNRGNQPQHF

v_gene: TRBV7-2
j_gene: TRBJ1-2
abundance: many
d_gene: .
CDR3nt: TGTGCCAGCAGCTTAGCGCAGGATAACTATGGCTACACCTTC
CDR3aa: CASSLAQDNYGYTF

v_gene: TRBV7-2
j_gene: TRBJ2-1
abundance: many
d_gene: .
CDR3nt: TGTGCCAGCAGCTTATTGACGCGTGTGGCTAATGAGCAGTTCTTC
CDR3aa: CASSLLTRVANEQFF

v_gene: TRBV20-1
j_gene: TRBJ2-7
abundance: .
d_gene: .
CDR3nt: TGCAGTGCTAGAGGCGCGGATAGCTCCTACGAGCAGTACTTC
CDR3aa: CSARGADSSYEQYF

v_gene: TRBV5-4
j_gene: TRBJ2-7
abundance: few
d_gene: .
CDR3nt: TGTGCCAGCAGCCTAGGCCCTAACACCTACGAGCAGTACTTC
CDR3aa: CASSLGPNTYEQYF

v_gene: TRBV24-1
j_gene: TRBJ1-2
abundance: .
d_gene: TRBD1
CDR3nt: TGTGCCACCAGTGACCAACGAGGGGGGAGACAGGGCAATGGCTACACCTTC
CDR3aa: CATSDQRGGRQGNGYTF

v_gene: TRBV7-2
j_gene: TRBJ2-4
abundance: many
d_gene: .
CDR3nt: TGTGCCAGCAGCTTACCGGGCGGGACGAATCTACTAGCCAAAAACATTCAGTACTTC
CDR3aa: CASSLPGGTNLLAKNIQYF

v_gene: TRBV11-2
j_gene: TRBJ2-1
abundance: many
d_gene: .
CDR3nt: TGTGCCAGCAGCTTAAACGTGGCGGGATACAATGAGCAGTTCTTC
CDR3aa: CASSLNVAGYNEQFF

v_gene: TRBV29-1
j_gene: TRBJ2-7
abundance: .
d_gene: TRBD2
CDR3nt: TGCAGCGTTCGGCGGGGGGACTCCTACGAGCAGTACTTC
CDR3aa: CSVRRGDSYEQYF

v_gene: TRBV27
j_gene: TRBJ1-3
abundance: many
d_gene: .
CDR3nt: TGTGCCAGCAGCGGAGGAAACACCATATATTTT
CDR3aa: CASSGGNTIYF

v_gene: TRBV9
j_gene: TRBJ1-6
abundance: .
d_gene: .
CDR3nt: TGTGCCAGCAGCGTGCAGGGCCCAGGGTCACCCCTCCACTTT
CDR3aa: CASSVQGPGSPLHF

v_gene: TRBV20-1
j_gene: TRBJ1-5
abundance: many
d_gene: TRBD1
CDR3nt: TGCAGTGCTAGAAAAGGGACAGTGCCTAATCAGCCCCAGCATTTT
CDR3aa: CSARKGTVPNQPQHF

v_gene: TRBV28
j_gene: TRBJ1-2
abundance: many
d_gene: TRBD1
CDR3nt: TGTGCCAGCAGTCACACGACAGGGTTGGACTATGGCTACACCTTC
CDR3aa: CASSHTTGLDYGYTF

v_gene: TRBV6-1
j_gene: TRBJ2-3
abundance: few
d_gene: .
CDR3nt: TGTGCCAGCAGTGACGACACAGATACGCAGTATTTT
CDR3aa: CASSDDTDTQYF